This T cell receptor beta chain is drawn from a study of blood T cell repertoires in COVID-19 (dated by TCRdb to the early 2020s). Concerning the study at large: Samples from collaborators originated in the United States, Italy and Spain and spanned both the acute and convalescent phases of COVID-19. The material from the prospective study consisted of cDNA or gDNA derived from T cells, B-cell-depleted T cells, or PBMCs. The repertoires were released in a freely available public database meant as a resource for research on the immune response to SARS-CoV-2. Sample metadata almost always included a de-identified subject ID, COVID-19 status, age in years and sex. The dataset comprised deeply sampled blood TCRbeta repertoires from subjects exposed to, actively infected with, or recovered from COVID-19. Samples came from the ongoing ImmuneRACE study (first 160 participants) plus 1,254 subjects from 6 global collaborators. HLA class I and class II types, where available, came from metadata supplied by the sample provider rather than from assay-based typing. General conclusions and limits of the study: The quantity of clinical and demographic metadata differed by source and by participant and was supplied without curation.

The collaborating institutions used their own protocols to collect whole blood in K2EDTA tubes. For TCRbeta analysis, collaborators shipped samples in one of three forms: frozen whole blood, isolated PBMCs, or DNA extracted from either of those sample types. A word on this clone: Its binding antigen is unknown. No much larger clone exists at a distance of one base, and base qualities are not known.

The immunoSEQ Assay, a bias-controlled multiplex PCR, was used to amplify TCRbeta CDR3 regions from genomic DNA. The authors processed their data as follows. The number of nucleated cells in each sample was estimated by amplification of reference gene primers within the assay. To quantify the absolute abundance of each unique TCRbeta CDR3 rearrangement, sequence reads were collapsed and filtered. For each sample, productive Simpson clonality was calculated as the square root of Simpson's diversity index across productive rearrangements. The clones in this table, taken by TCRdb from immuneACCESS, are in-frame only. Not every clone is retained; where verified, under half of the shortfall comes from an unresolved V gene, and the cause of the rest is unknown. The V and J calls and clone size come from that table; D and trimming were worked out from the DNA. The sample data list several thousand clones, and 85% to 95% of these were observed just once. The top ten clonotypes cover about 1.5% of the sample.

The source material was peripheral blood. The source of this sequence is a human donor in a cohort sampled during active COVID-19.

The CDR3 here reads CASSPPPGTANNEQFF. The DNA is as follows: TGTGCCAGCAGCCCCCCTCCCGGGACTGCGAACAATGAGCAGTTCTTC. The chain links TRBV6-2 or TRBV6-3 with TRBJ2-1; the D gene is perhaps TRBD2, on 6 matching bases. The CDR3 measures 16 amino acids from cysteine to phenylalanine. Only the CDR3 DNA stays, 48 bases, in frame from base 1. CDR1 and CDR2 were assigned from the germline V gene as MNHEY and SVGEGT. V loses 6 bases of germline sequence and J loses 5 bases, and the interval between the two ends is 20 bases.